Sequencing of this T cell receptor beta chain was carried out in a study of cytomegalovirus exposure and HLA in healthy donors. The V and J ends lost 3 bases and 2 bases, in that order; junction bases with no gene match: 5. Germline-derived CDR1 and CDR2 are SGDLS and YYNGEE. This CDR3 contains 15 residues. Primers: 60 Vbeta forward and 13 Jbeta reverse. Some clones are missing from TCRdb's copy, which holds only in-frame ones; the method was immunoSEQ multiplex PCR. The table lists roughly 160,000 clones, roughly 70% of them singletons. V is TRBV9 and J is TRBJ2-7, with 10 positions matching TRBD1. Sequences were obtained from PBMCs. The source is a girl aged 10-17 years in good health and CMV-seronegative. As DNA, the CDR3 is TGTGCCAGCAGCGCTTCCGGGACAGGGGCCTACGAGCAGTACTTC. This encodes CASSASGTGAYEQYF.